This TCR beta chain was documented in a study of T-cell reconstitution after alpha-beta-depleted transplantation in children. The TCRbeta library incorporated unique molecular identifiers. From the PCR reads, TCRdb called clonotypes with MiXCR, one entry per CDR3 protein. The sample lists about 72,000 distinct CDR3 sequences, 6% to 8% occurring once. This clonotype was seen many times. Trimming pared 2 bases from V and 1 base from J, leaving 3 bases between. Germline V gene sequence: CDR1 MNHEY, CDR2 SVGEGT. The CDR3 extends over 12 amino acids. This receptor was taken from a human donor who donated a stem cell graft to a child with acute lymphoblastic leukemia. V is TRBV6-2 or TRBV6-3 and J is TRBJ2-7; D call uncertain. The starting material was PBMCs from the stem cell graft donor, obtained from the stem cell graft. CDR3 DNA sequence: TGTGCCAGCAGTTACCCTTCCTACGAGCAGTACTTC. Translation gives CASSYPSYEQYF.